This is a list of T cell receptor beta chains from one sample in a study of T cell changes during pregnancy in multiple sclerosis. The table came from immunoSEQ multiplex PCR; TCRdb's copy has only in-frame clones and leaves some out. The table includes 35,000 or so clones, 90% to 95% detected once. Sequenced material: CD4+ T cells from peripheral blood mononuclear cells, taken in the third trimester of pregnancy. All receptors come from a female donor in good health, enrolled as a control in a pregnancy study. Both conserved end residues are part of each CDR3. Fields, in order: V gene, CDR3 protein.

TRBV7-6,CASSMVEGTSSYNSPLHF
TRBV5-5,CASSLDPSSSYNEQFF
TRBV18,CASSPQTRRLFF
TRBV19,CASSIGRYYNEQFF
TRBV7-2,CASSSGLAAQETQYF
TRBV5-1,CASSSGTAKDGYTF
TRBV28,CASSLSREDVAFF
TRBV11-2,CASSLDRLGGGFYNEQFF
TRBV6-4,CASSESTGTGNTEAFF
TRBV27,CASSPQTRHSRTGANVLTF
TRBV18,CASSDSHREKLFF
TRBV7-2,CASSLGLAARADTQYF
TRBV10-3,CAISPTSVSSTDTQYF
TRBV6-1,CASSEQTGGDYEQYF
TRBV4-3,CASSQVRQSSYEQYF
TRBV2,CASRHSGGAETQYF
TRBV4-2,CASSQVSREGVGHEQFF
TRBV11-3,CASSLDNAYNEQFF
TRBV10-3,CATGLERSTDTQYF
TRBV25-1,CASSDPRQGALEGYTF
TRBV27,CASSSWGPYEQYF
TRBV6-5,CASSYDSLSGNTIYF
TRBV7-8,CASSLGQGVEAFF